The TCR beta chain under discussion was sequenced for a study of sequential checkpoint blockade in melanoma. Turning to the study itself: Randomization was 1:1 between first-line nivolumab→ipilimumab and ipilimumab→nivolumab. Under 25 patients had matched tumor biopsies before treatment and at week 13 after nivolumab or ipilimumab alone. Whole-study findings and limits: Pretreatment TIL clonality tracked with response in the nivolumab-first arm.

Produced via immunoSEQ multiplex PCR; TCRdb's table is partial and in-frame only. The sample records around 5,500 clones, around 40% being singletons. This CDR3 has 17 amino acids. Germline assignment: CDR1 KGHSH and CDR2 LQKENI. Trimming removed 3 bases from V and 2 bases from J; junction bases left unmatched: 12. As for treatment: randomized to nivolumab then ipilimumab (arm A) or the reverse (arm B). In the case of this clone: Its antigen is as yet unknown.

The receptor was derived from a human donor with melanoma. Material: tumor tissue (inferred from file names), obtained from a patient given nivolumab and ipilimumab in sequence. The chain recombines TRBV18 with TRBJ1-1; 7 bases match TRBD1. This chain's CDR3 is CASSPLTGKSLNTEAFF. The CDR3 DNA is TGTGCCAGCTCACCCTTGACAGGGAAAAGCTTAAACACTGAAGCTTTCTTT. The full variable domain, in which reference TRBV18 and TRBJ1-1 provide the parts outside the CDR3, is NAGVMQNPRHLVRRRGQEARLRCSPMKGHSHVYWYRQLPEEGLKFMVYLQKENIIDESGMPKERFSAEFPKEGPSILRIQQVVRGDSAAYFCASSPLTGKSLNTEAFFGQGTRLTVV.